These T cell receptor beta chains were read from a single sample in a study of identical twins. TCRdb re-analysed the 5' RACE reads in MiXCR, keeping a single row per CDR3 protein. The table has 550,000 to 700,000 distinct CDR3 sequences, more than 9% seen once. The sample was also reused in another study, on yellow fever vaccine responses in identical twins.

Sequencing input: PBMCs. The receptors originated from a woman under 30 in good health. Each CDR3 is given with its conserved first and last residue. Fields, in order: V gene, CDR3 protein.

TRBV29-1	CSALQGIEQFF
TRBV6-1	CASSPYLGQGNYEQFF
TRBV6-5	CASSLGLAGHPTTNEQFF
TRBV2	CASMPGGGGGNTEAFF
TRBV4-2	CASSQDVYTGELFF
TRBV25-1	CASSEPGTGGNYGYTF
TRBV10-3	CAISNGGAYNEQFF
TRBV18	CASSPVDPAYEQYF
TRBV11-2	CASSPSSAGVGGPVNEQFF
TRBV15	CATSSGGQGSYEQYF
TRBV7-9	CASSSGEGALANTEAFF
TRBV5-5	CASSLRTELTDTQYF
TRBV4-3	CASSQVWGAFGNEQFF
TRBV3-1	CACSALAGRTDTQYF
TRBV20-1	CSARVFGQSGANVLTF
TRBV12-5	CASGLVHEQFF
TRBV20-1	CSASRPGLPGQETQYF
TRBV5-1	CASSSLWTSGSSYNEQFF
TRBV7-3	CASSPAAFSYEQYF
TRBV29-1	CSAIWGTGELFF
TRBV3-1	CASSQRQGAYEQYF
TRBV12-3/TRBV12-4	CASSLVGPSSYEQYF
TRBV5-1	CASSLGHSGGHNEQFF
TRBV5-1	CASSPRADRTSYEQYF
TRBV11-2	CASSLGLRGSGEQYF
TRBV20-1	CSASASSYEQYF
TRBV11-2	CASSLVEDYTGTQYF
TRBV11-2	CASWEQVGVPQGSYNEQFF
TRBV4-1	CASSQWEQGNYGYTF
TRBV20-1	CSAPPPRPLLGYEQFF
TRBV5-8	CASSGGRRVTGNTIYF
TRBV6-1	CASSARRQDTEAFF
TRBV5-6	CASSYGTSYSTYEQYF
TRBV6-5	CASSYGRGSTDTQYF
TRBV7-8	CASSLSDKYF
TRBV4-1	CATKMGTEYNEQFF
TRBV6-5	CASSYSAGGGEQFF
TRBV6-6	CASSYEGLETQYF
TRBV20-1	CSAREARSYEQYF
TRBV7-8	CASSLVRDRANGYTF